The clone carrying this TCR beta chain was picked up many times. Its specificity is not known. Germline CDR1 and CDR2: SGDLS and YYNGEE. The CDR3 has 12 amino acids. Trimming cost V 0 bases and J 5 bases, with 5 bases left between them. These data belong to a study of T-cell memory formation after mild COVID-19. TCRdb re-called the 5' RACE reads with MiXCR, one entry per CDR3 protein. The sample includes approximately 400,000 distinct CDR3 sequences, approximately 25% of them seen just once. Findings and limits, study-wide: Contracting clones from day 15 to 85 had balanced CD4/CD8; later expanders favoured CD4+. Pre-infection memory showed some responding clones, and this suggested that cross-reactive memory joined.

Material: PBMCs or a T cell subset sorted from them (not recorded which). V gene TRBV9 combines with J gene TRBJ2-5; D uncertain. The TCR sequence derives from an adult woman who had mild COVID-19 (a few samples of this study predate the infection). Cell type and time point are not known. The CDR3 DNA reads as TGTGCCAGCAGCGTAGCCGGGGAGACCCAGTACTTC. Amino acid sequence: CASSVAGETQYF.